The 23 T cell receptor beta chains reported below all come from one sample, sequenced in a study of prognosis after radiotherapy for stage I lung cancer. Two-round multiplex PCR, the amplification method, yielded TCR beta CDR3 from genomic DNA. During first-round PCR, primers specific to each TRBV and TRBJ gene were used. MiXCR was run by TCRdb on the multiplex PCR reads, yielding one entry per CDR3 protein. This sample has tens of thousands of distinct CDR3 sequences, with less than 25% found just once. The source material was PBMCs, sampled before or after stereotactic body radiation therapy (not recorded which). These receptors were collected from a donor over 45 with non-small cell lung cancer.

The V call is TRBV18, the J call TRBJ1-1; the match to TRBD1 covers 7 bases. Germline V gene sequence: CDR1 KGHSH, CDR2 LQKENI. The CDR3 runs 16 residues. Trimming removed 3 bases from V and 11 bases from J; junction bases left unmatched: 18. CDR3 residues: CASSPRLQGTARYAFF. In DNA form, the CDR3 reads TGTGCCAGCTCACCCCGACTACAGGGGACGGCACGCTACGCTTTCTTT.

In this sample, this clonotype turned up many times. This chain joins TRBV7-9 and TRBJ2-7, with D perhaps TRBD1 or TRBD2 (5 bases each). Germline V gene sequence: CDR1 SEHNR, CDR2 FQNEAQ (reference sequence). Deletions cut 1 base from V and 6 bases from J, with 16 bases between. There are 15 residues in the CDR3. CDR3: CASSLDGDVVREQYF. The DNA for the CDR3 is TGTGCCAGCAGCTTAGATGGGGACGTAGTTCGCGAGCAGTACTTC.

This chain uses TRBV19 with TRBJ2-6; the D gene is possibly TRBD2 (6 bases). The CDR3 is made up of 16 amino acids. Trimming removed 2 bases at V and 7 bases at J, with 15 bases between. The germline CDR1 and CDR2 sequences are LNHDA and SQIVND (reference sequence). Here the CDR3 DNA reads TGTGCCAGTAGTATAAGGAGGGTGAGAGGCGCCAACGTCCTGACTTTC. Protein product: CASSIRRVRGANVLTF.

Ten or more counts support this clonotype. This chain uses TRBV19 with TRBJ1-5; 7 bases agree with TRBD1. The CDR3 is made up of 18 amino acids. In germline, CDR1 is LNHDA, CDR2 SQIVND (reference sequence). V shed 6 bases, J shed 0 bases, and the junction held 14 bases outside the gene matches. CDR3 bases: TGTGCCAGTAGATCACCCCCGGGACAGAAAGATAGCAATCAGCCCCAGCATTTT. Protein product: CASRSPPGQKDSNQPQHF.

This clonotype was recorded many times. J is TRBJ1-1 and V is TRBV28, with D possibly being TRBD1 (5 bases). The V and J ends lost 7 bases and 3 bases respectively, with 9 bases between them. CDR3 length: 12 residues. Per germline, CDR1 MDHEN and CDR2 SYDVKM. CDR3 bases: TGTGCCAGCAAATGGGGCCACACTGAAGCTTTCTTT. Translating gives CASKWGHTEAFF.

The sample holds many counts of this clonotype. The chain has TRBV28 and TRBJ1-1; no clear D gene. The CDR3 consists of 11 residues. Between the trimmed V and J ends, which lost 7 bases and 0 bases, there was a span of 3 bases. Germline V CDR1 and CDR2: MDHEN, SYDVKM. Here the CDR3 DNA reads TGTGCCAGCACCGTGAACACTGAAGCTTTCTTT. Translation gives CASTVNTEAFF. Looking up the rest from reference TRBV28 and TRBJ1-1 gives the full variable domain: DVKVTQSSRYLVKRTGEKVFLECVQDMDHENMFWYRQDPGLGLRLIYFSYDVKMKEKGDIPEGYSVSREKKERFSLILESASTNQTSMYLCASTVNTEAFFGQGTRLTVV.

About this clonotype: At one end the junction does not follow the germline gene, possibly because of a read error. The V gene is TRBV6-5, the J gene TRBJ1-1; D remains unclear. The CDR3 consists of 13 residues. Germline CDR1 MNHEY, CDR2 SVGAGI. The CDR3 sequence is CASSHSTGTEAFF. The CDR3 coding sequence is TGTGCCAGCAGTCACTCGACGGGGACTGAAGCTTTCTTT.

This clonotype was seen repeatedly, ten times or more. The chain recombines TRBV6-5 with TRBJ2-7; D uncertain. The length of the CDR3 is 12 residues. CDR1 MNHEY and CDR2 SVGAGI come from the germline V gene. Between the trimmed V and J ends, which lost 2 bases and 4 bases, there was a span of 6 bases. The DNA for the CDR3 is TGTGCCAGCAGTTACGACTGGTACGAGCAGTACTTC. The encoded protein is CASSYDWYEQYF.

This chain links TRBV5-4 with TRBJ2-5; D may be TRBD2 (6 bases). Germline V gene lookup returns CDR1 SGHNT and CDR2 YYREEE (reference sequence). V was trimmed by 5 bases and J by 4 bases, leaving 18 bases between them. The CDR3 contains 15 residues. The DNA for the CDR3 is TGTGCCAGCAGGCCTCGGAGGGAGTTGGTAGAGACCCAGTACTTC. It is translated as CASRPRRELVETQYF.

This clonotype has a count of ten or more. V usage is TRBV6-1 and J usage is TRBJ2-6, with D unclear. The germline V gene has CDR1 MNHNS and CDR2 SASEGT. The V and J ends lost 1 base and 2 bases respectively, with 9 bases between them. The CDR3 is 16 residues long. The CDR3 is CASSEGEDTGANVLTF. DNA of the CDR3: TGTGCCAGCAGTGAAGGAGAAGACACTGGGGCCAACGTCCTGACTTTC.

The sample holds many counts of this clonotype. The chain recombines TRBV6-1 with TRBJ2-5; D remains unclear. CDR1 and CDR2 from the germline V gene are MNHNS and SASEGT. Trimming cost V 6 bases and J 3 bases, with 11 bases left between them. CDR3 length: 13 amino acids. The CDR3: CASRWFGEETQYF. The CDR3 coding sequence is TGTGCCAGCAGATGGTTTGGGGAAGAGACCCAGTACTTC.

This clonotype came up many times. The chain joins TRBV10-3 to TRBJ1-1; tentatively, D is TRBD1 (5 bases). Germline loops: CDR1 ENHRY, CDR2 SYGVKD. The CDR3 totals 12 residues. V lost 8 bases and J 6 bases, leaving 13 bases between the germline ends. CDR3 amino acids: CAIGGAMAEAFF. CDR3 sequence (DNA): TGTGCCATCGGTGGGGCGATGGCTGAAGCTTTCTTT.

Concerning this clonotype itself: A much larger clone differs by one base, so this may be a read error. The chain joins TRBV19 to TRBJ2-1; 7 bases fit TRBD1. Germline V gene sequence: CDR1 LNHDA, CDR2 SQIVND (reference sequence). The CDR3 contains 16 residues. V trimming: 2 bases; J trimming: 7 bases; junction bases outside the gene matches: 11. The chain's CDR3 is CASSIQVIGGRNEQFF. CDR3 sequence (DNA): TGTGCCAGTAGTATACAGGTGATAGGGGGCCGGAATGAGCAGTTCTTC.

There are many counts of this clonotype. The chain couples TRBV2 to TRBJ2-7; maybe TRBD2 (5 bases). The germline gives CDR1 SNHLY, CDR2 FYNNEI. V was pared by 2 bases and J by 2 bases, with 13 bases between. The CDR3 length is 15 residues. The CDR3 sequence is CASSEYSGLTYEQYF. The CDR3 nucleotides are TGTGCCAGCAGTGAATATTCGGGGTTAACCTACGAGCAGTACTTC.

Many counts were recorded for this clonotype. This sequence joins TRBV2 and TRBJ2-7; D not resolved. The CDR3 consists of 13 residues. Germline loops: CDR1 SNHLY, CDR2 FYNNEI. Deletions cut 6 bases from V and 9 bases from J, with 18 bases between. DNA for the CDR3: TGTGCCAGCAGCTCCGACCGCCCCTGGGCGCAGTACTTC. It is translated as CASSSDRPWAQYF.

This clonotype was found many times. The V gene is TRBV28, the J gene TRBJ2-2, with D hard to call. The CDR3 spans 14 residues. V dropped 6 bases and J dropped 0 bases, with 8 bases sitting between them. CDR1 is MDHEN and CDR2 is SYDVKM in the germline V gene. The CDR3 spells CASRGWPNTGELFF. DNA for the CDR3: TGTGCCAGCAGGGGTTGGCCGAACACCGGGGAGCTGTTTTTT.

For this clonotype: This could be a read error, since a much larger clone is one nucleotide away. V gene TRBV15 combines with J gene TRBJ2-5; the D is unclear. V was trimmed by 6 bases and J by 4 bases, leaving 15 bases between them. This CDR3 has 14 amino acids. Per the germline V gene, CDR1 is LNHNV and CDR2 is YYDKDF (reference sequence). The CDR3 protein is CATRRTLIVETQYF. In DNA form, the CDR3 reads TGTGCCACCAGGAGAACCTTAATCGTAGAGACCCAGTACTTC.

This clonotype was detected many times. The chain combines TRBV9 with TRBJ2-1; 11 nucleotides match TRBD2. This CDR3 has 16 residues. The V and J ends lost 1 base and 5 bases, in that order; junction bases with no gene match: 5. CDR1 is SGDLS, CDR2 YYNGEE, per germline. The CDR3 reads CASSVLAGGANNEQFF. CDR3 DNA sequence: TGTGCCAGCAGCGTATTAGCGGGAGGGGCTAACAATGAGCAGTTCTTC. The variable domain in full, completed from reference TRBV9 and TRBJ2-1, reads DSGVTQTPKHLITATGQRVTLRCSPRSGDLSVYWYQQSLDQGLQFLIQYYNGEERAKGNILERFSAQQFPDLHSELNLSSLELGDSALYFCASSVLAGGANNEQFFGPGTRLTVL.

Turning to this clonotype: At one end, the junction sequence differs from germline, possibly due to a read error. The V gene is TRBV4-1, the J gene TRBJ1-1, with D hard to call. The CDR3 has 14 residues. The germline gives CDR1 MGHRA, CDR2 YSYEKL. In nucleotides, the CDR3 is TGCGCCGGCAGCCAAGCCCAGAGAGAGACTGAAGCTTTCTTT. This gives the protein CAGSQAQRETEAFF.

This clonotype has a count of ten or more. The chain is built from TRBV14 and TRBJ2-5, with 8 nucleotides matching TRBD2. Germline V CDR1 and CDR2: SGHDN, FVKESK. The CDR3 is 16 amino acids. The trim removed 2 bases at V and 0 bases at J, leaving 5 bases unmatched. The CDR3 coding sequence is TGTGCCAGCAGCCAAAGGAGCGGGGGAAACCAAGAGACCCAGTACTTC. It codes for CASSQRSGGNQETQYF.

Many counts were recorded for this clonotype. The V and J genes are TRBV7-9 and TRBJ2-6; D not certain. The germline V gene encodes CDR1 SEHNR and CDR2 FQNEAQ (reference sequence). This CDR3 has 13 amino acids. Trimming took off 5 bases at V and 1 base at J, with 3 bases between the two ends. Here the CDR3 DNA reads TGTGCCAGCAGCGGATCTGGGGCCAACGTCCTGACTTTC. Encoded protein: CASSGSGANVLTF.

Many counts were recorded for this clonotype. This CDR3 reads CASSAQTSGRNEQFF. CDR3 DNA: TGTGCCAGCAGCGCCCAAACGTCGGGGAGGAATGAGCAGTTCTTC. The chain has TRBV6-1 and TRBJ2-1; a weak D match, TRBD2 (6 bases). Germline CDR1 and CDR2: MNHNS and SASEGT. V was shortened by 6 bases and J by 7 bases, with 19 bases between the two germline ends. CDR3 length: 15 residues.

A word on this clonotype: One end of the junction fails to match germline, which may point to a read error. V gene TRBV28 combines with J gene TRBJ1-5; no clear D. CDR3 length: 12 amino acids. CDR1 MDHEN and CDR2 SYDVKM come from the germline V gene. The DNA of the CDR3 is TGTACCAGCAGTTGGGGTAATCATCCCCAGCATTTT. Amino acids: CTSSWGNHPQHF.